This TCR beta chain stems from a study of T cell repertoires in cytomegalovirus infection. Study background: It can be stated that public TCR beta signatures indicated CMV infection as well as a matching HLA type.

V gave up 6 bases and J gave up 5 bases, with 11 bases separating them. Germline values: CDR1 SGHVS, CDR2 FNYEAQ. CDR3 length: 13 residues. This clonotype was seen more than once but under ten times. Its antigen is still unknown. Study results and caveats: Dominant in the ex vivo response were TCR beta clonotypes restricted by HLA-C and specific for CMV.

One entry per CDR3 protein, called by TCRdb with MiXCR from the reads. The sample yields around 800,000 distinct CDR3 sequences, around a third seen once. Source: cultured CD8+ T cells from PBMCs, taken from culture after CMV antigen stimulation. V gene TRBV7-6 combines with J gene TRBJ1-5; D ambiguous. This sequence was found in a human donor in good health (CMV status not recorded). Some clones in this sample may be carry-over from other donors' samples. As DNA, the CDR3 is TGTGCCAGCAGTGAGGAGAAGGATCAGCCCCAGCATTTT. Protein sequence: CASSEEKDQPQHF. The entire variable domain, with the rest obtained from reference TRBV7-6 and TRBJ1-5, is as follows: GAGVSQSPRYKVTKRGQDVALRCDPISGHVSLYWYRQALGQGPEFLTYFNYEAQQDKSGLPNDRFSAERPEGSISTLTIQRTEQRDSAMYRCASSEEKDQPQHFGDGTRLSIL.